These 2 T cell receptor beta chains were sequenced from one sample in a study of T cells in localized non-small cell lung cancer (dated by TCRdb to 2018 to 2021). Receptor libraries were prepared by the immunoSEQ multiplex PCR assay. TCRdb stores this immuneACCESS table with in-frame sequences only. Part of the clones is absent; in the studies checked, under half of the shortfall reflects unresolved V genes, and no reason is known for the rest. Present in this sample are over 1,500 clones, 36% of which were seen just once. Of the sample, 6% to 7.5% is held by the ten largest clones. The material sequenced was lung tumor tissue, taken before any cancer treatment. These receptors all come from a female donor of 60 years or more with stage II squamous cell lung carcinoma.

The V gene is TRBV30, the J gene TRBJ1-1; perhaps TRBD1 as D (5 bases). The CDR3 runs to 13 residues. Germline-derived CDR1 and CDR2 are GTSNPN and SVGIG (reference sequence). Trimming pared 1 base from V and 3 bases from J, leaving 9 bases between. The CDR3 DNA sequence: TGTGCCTGGAGTGAAGACAGCTACACTGAAGCTTTCTTT. Translation gives CAWSEDSYTEAFF.

By proportion, this clone is medium-sized (0.01 to 0.1%). V is TRBV11-3 and J is TRBJ2-5, with D tentatively TRBD2 (8 bases). Germline values: CDR1 SGHNT, CDR2 YENEEA. The CDR3 totals 14 residues. V was trimmed by 2 bases and J by 5 bases, leaving 12 bases between them. The CDR3 DNA follows: TGTGCCAGCAGCTTAACGGGAGGGGGCGAGACCCAGTACTTC. Translation gives CASSLTGGGETQYF. The full variable domain, completed using reference TRBV11-3 and TRBJ2-5, is EAGVVQSPRYKIIEKKQPVAFWCNPISGHNTLYWYLQNLGQGPELLIRYENEEAVDDSQLPKDRFSAERLKGVDSTLKIQPAELGDSAVYLCASSLTGGGETQYFGPGTRLLVL.